This T cell receptor (beta chain) was found in a study of Tregs in tolerant kidney transplant recipients. Profiled with immunoSEQ multiplex PCR; TCRdb holds only in-frame clones, not every one. The sample contains about 46,000 clones, 91% of which appear only once. Germline V gene data show CDR1 as SGHKS and CDR2 as YYEKEE (reference sequence). The CDR3 has 13 residues. Trimming at V came to 4 bases and at J to 5 bases, leaving 3 bases not matched to a gene. The chain combines TRBV5-5 with TRBJ2-5; 9 nucleotides match TRBD2. This receptor was obtained from a human donor in good health. Sequences were obtained from Tregs from blood. As DNA, the CDR3 is TGTGCCAGCAGCATAGCGGGAGCGGAGACCCAGTACTTC. This gives the protein CASSIAGAETQYF.